Listed below are T cell receptor beta chains from one sample, sequenced in a study of blood T cell repertoires in COVID-19. Some clones are missing from TCRdb's copy, which holds only in-frame ones; the method was immunoSEQ multiplex PCR. The sample lists 250,000 to 300,000 clones, roughly 93% occurring once. The specimen was PBMCs or T cells enriched from blood (not recorded which). These receptors originate from a woman aged 40 to 49 with acute COVID-19. The conserved cysteine and the conserved F or W are not part of the CDR3 here. The D gene is left open where the match is weak.

J,length,V,D,CDR3
TRBJ1-1,11,TRBV29-1,-,SALLTANTEAF
TRBJ1-1,13,TRBV6-5,TRBD1,ASSYAPQGGTEAF
TRBJ2-1,13,TRBV6-5,TRBD1,ASRSGGQGQDEQF
TRBJ2-5,14,TRBV7-2,TRBD2,ASSVAWAGGQETQY
TRBJ1-6,13,TRBV7-9,-,ASSPREGVFSPLH
TRBJ2-7,12,TRBV5-1,TRBD2,ASRTSGGTYEQY
TRBJ1-6,13,TRBV7-2,-,ASSSGGGVISPLH
TRBJ2-7,12,TRBV6-2/TRBV6-3,TRBD1,ASSYGTGPYEQY
TRBJ2-7,11,TRBV12-3/TRBV12-4,-,ASSFNGAYEQY
TRBJ1-2,12,TRBV6-5,TRBD1,ASSDRENNYGYT
TRBJ1-3,13,TRBV30,TRBD1,AWSGNRGSGNTIY
TRBJ2-1,12,TRBV3-1/TRBV3-2,TRBD2,ASRSHSGNNEQF